What follows are 27 T cell receptor beta chains derived from one specimen sequenced in a study of T cells in Graves' hyperthyroidism and ophthalmopathy. TCR beta CDR3 region amplification was performed from RNA transcripts. The HTBI primer set drove a first-round RT-PCR of the TCR CDR3. From the multiplex PCR reads, TCRdb called clonotypes with MiXCR, one entry per CDR3 protein. The sample yields over 450,000 distinct CDR3 sequences, roughly a sixth seen once. What was sequenced was blood. Source of these receptors: a woman aged 18 to 35 with Graves' ophthalmopathy.

This clonotype has ten or more counts. The CDR3 here is CASSPAVGAVNTEAFF. DNA for the CDR3: TGTGCCAGCTCACCAGCCGTCGGGGCGGTGAACACTGAAGCTTTCTTT. The chain recombines TRBV18 with TRBJ1-1, with D perhaps matching TRBD1 (5 bases). In germline, CDR1 is KGHSH, CDR2 LQKENI. Trimming left V 2 bases short and J 0 bases short, with 13 bases between. This CDR3 comprises 16 residues.

A few counts support this clonotype. This sequence joins TRBV6-2 or TRBV6-3 and TRBJ2-5, with D unresolved. V was pared by 1 base and J by 2 bases, with 5 bases between. The CDR3 extends over 13 amino acids. Germline V gene data show CDR1 as MNHEY and CDR2 as SVGEGT. The CDR3 loop is CASSYFSQETQYF. CDR3 sequence (DNA): TGTGCCAGCAGTTACTTCAGTCAAGAGACCCAGTACTTC.

This clonotype was counted many times. The chain carries TRBV18 and TRBJ2-1, with 8 bases that match TRBD2. The V gene end was trimmed by 3 bases and the J gene end by 7 bases; junction bases not matched to a gene: 5. The germline V gene has CDR1 KGHSH and CDR2 LQKENI. The CDR3 extends over 14 amino acids. DNA of the CDR3: TGTGCCAGCTCACCTAGCGGGGTGGAGAATGAGCAGTTCTTC. Encoded protein: CASSPSGVENEQFF.

This clonotype was counted ten times or more. V is TRBV30 and J is TRBJ1-1; no clear D. CDR3 size: 13 residues. V lost 3 bases to trimming and J lost 1 base, with 9 bases between them. Per the germline V gene, CDR1 is GTSNPN and CDR2 is SVGIG (reference sequence). This CDR3 is CAWSPTENTEAFF. CDR3 bases: TGTGCCTGGAGCCCAACTGAGAACACTGAAGCTTTCTTT.

This chain connects TRBV4-1 to TRBJ2-1; D remains unclear. With 0 bases removed from V and 3 bases from J, the gap between germline ends came to 6 bases. CDR3 length equals 14 residues. Germline V gene data show CDR1 as MGHRA and CDR2 as YSYEKL. The CDR3 region is CASSQEGNYNEQFF. CDR3 nucleotides: TGCGCCAGCAGCCAAGAGGGCAACTACAATGAGCAGTTCTTC.

As concerns this clonotype: Because it lacks the conserved phenylalanine or tryptophan at the end, this CDR3 is likely a read error. The chain couples TRBV6-1 to TRBJ1-2; 9 bases line up with TRBD1. The germline V gene has CDR1 MNHNS and CDR2 SASEGT. V shed 1 base and J 6 bases; nucleotides not matched to a gene: 6. The CDR3 runs to 15 residues. In DNA form, the CDR3 reads TGTGCCAGCAGTGAAGACTGGGGACAGGGCCATGGCTACACCCTC. Its translation: CASSEDWGQGHGYTL.

This clonotype was seen at least ten times. The chain links TRBV6-1 to TRBJ2-5; no firm D call. The V gene lost 6 bases and the J gene lost 0 bases, with 11 bases spanning the gap. The CDR3 has 14 residues. CDR1 and CDR2 from the germline V gene are MNHNS and SASEGT. CDR3 DNA sequence: TGTGCCAGCAGCGCAACGCCGTACCAAGAGACCCAGTACTTC. This encodes CASSATPYQETQYF.

In its sample, this clonotype was seen many times. The V call is TRBV7-9, the J call TRBJ2-5; 9 nucleotides align to TRBD2. V shed 5 bases, J shed 2 bases, and the junction held 9 bases outside the gene matches. This CDR3 region has 16 residues. Germline CDR1 and CDR2: SEHNR and FQNEAQ (reference sequence). The CDR3 DNA is TGTGCCAGCAGCGGCCCGGGGACTAGCTTGCAAGAGACCCAGTACTTC. Translation gives CASSGPGTSLQETQYF. The full variable domain, completed using reference TRBV7-9 and TRBJ2-5, is DTGVSQNPRHKITKRGQNVTFRCDPISEHNRLYWYRQTLGQGPEFLTYFQNEAQLEKSRLLSDRFSAERPKGSFSTLEIQRTEQGDSAMYLCASSGPGTSLQETQYFGPGTRLLVL.

This clonotype was recorded many times. CDR3 sequence reads: CASSLQGVAYEQYF. In DNA, the CDR3 is TGTGCCAGCAGCTTACAAGGAGTAGCCTACGAGCAGTACTTC. This chain uses TRBV7-9 with TRBJ2-7; D remains unclear. The CDR3 extends over 14 amino acids. CDR1 SEHNR and CDR2 FQNEAQ come from the germline V gene (reference sequence). V shed 2 bases and J shed 2 bases, with 10 bases lying between them.

In this sample, this clonotype turned up a few times. The chain joins TRBV6-1 to TRBJ2-7; possible D gene TRBD1, 6 bases. V lost 5 bases and J 0 bases, leaving 14 bases between the germline ends. This CDR3 is built from 15 residues. Germline CDR1 and CDR2: MNHNS and SASEGT. The CDR3 bases are TGTGCCAGCAGTCCCCCCCGACAGGCCTCCTACGAGCAGTACTTC. Its protein is CASSPPRQASYEQYF.

This clonotype was seen ten or more times. The chain combines TRBV7-2 with TRBJ2-1; TRBD2 matches 10 bases. In germline, CDR1 is SGHTA, CDR2 FQGNSA. V was pared by 4 bases and J by 2 bases, with 5 bases of the junction left unmatched. The CDR3 sequence is 16 residues long. The CDR3 here is CASSWLAGAAYNEQFF. Written as DNA, the CDR3 is TGTGCCAGCAGCTGGCTAGCGGGAGCGGCCTACAATGAGCAGTTCTTC.

The chain employs TRBV7-2 and TRBJ2-7, with D tentatively TRBD2 (6 bases). CDR1 SGHTA and CDR2 FQGNSA come from the germline V gene. Trimming took 6 bases from V and 7 from J, leaving 19 bases between them. There are 14 residues in the CDR3. The DNA of the CDR3 is TGTGCCAGCAGTTGGGGACCAGCGGGCTGGGAGCAGTACTTC. It yields the protein CASSWGPAGWEQYF.

The chain recombines TRBV7-3 with TRBJ2-7; 15 nucleotides align to TRBD2. The CDR3 is made up of 18 amino acids. Looked up from germline, CDR1 is SGHTA and CDR2 is FQGTGA. Unmatched junction bases numbered 17, after V lost 5 bases and J lost 9 bases. The CDR3 spells CASSPLGGGLAGGPVQYF. CDR3 sequence (DNA): TGTGCCAGCAGCCCCCTCGGGGGTGGACTAGCGGGAGGGCCAGTGCAGTACTTC.

Ten or more counts support this clonotype. The chain links TRBV7-6 to TRBJ2-5, with D hard to call. Per germline, CDR1 SGHVS and CDR2 FNYEAQ. The CDR3 contains 13 residues. The germline V and J ends were trimmed by 4 bases and 4 bases, with 10 bases remaining between them. This chain's CDR3 is CASSSTGRETQYF. The CDR3 coding sequence is TGTGCCAGCAGCTCTACTGGACGAGAGACCCAGTACTTC.

V and J are TRBV15 and TRBJ1-1; D may be TRBD1 (6 bases). Per the germline V gene, CDR1 is LNHNV and CDR2 is YYDKDF (reference sequence). The CDR3 has 16 residues. V was trimmed by 2 bases and J by 2 bases, leaving 15 bases between them. CDR3 region: CATSRLQTGFNTEAFF. The CDR3 DNA reads as TGTGCCACCAGCAGACTCCAGACAGGATTCAACACTGAAGCTTTCTTT.

This clonotype was found many times. As DNA, the CDR3 is TGTGCCAGCAGCCCCCAAAGCGGATCTTTCTACGAGCAGTACTTC. It codes for CASSPQSGSFYEQYF. This rearrangement joins TRBV9 to TRBJ2-7; D is possibly TRBD2 (5 bases). The V and J ends lost 4 bases and 3 bases respectively, with 17 bases between them. This CDR3 region has 15 residues. CDR1 is SGDLS, CDR2 YYNGEE, per germline.

The V and J genes are TRBV28 and TRBJ1-2, with D possibly matching TRBD1 (6 bases). The CDR3 is 17 residues long. Germline CDR1 is MDHEN and CDR2 is SYDVKM. V lost 3 bases and J lost 4, with 21 bases in between. CDR3 protein: CASSLGGGGFPSYGYTF. As DNA, the CDR3 is TGTGCCAGCAGTTTGGGCGGAGGGGGGTTCCCTTCCTATGGCTACACCTTC.

This clonotype was detected a few times. Here the CDR3 DNA reads TGTGCCAGCACCCGACAGGGCCCTAAATCCTACGAGCAGTACTTC. Amino acids: CASTRQGPKSYEQYF. The chain has TRBV28 and TRBJ2-7; TRBD1 matches 7 bases. Germline loops: CDR1 MDHEN, CDR2 SYDVKM. V was clipped by 7 bases and J by 1 base; unmatched bases: 10. CDR3 size: 15 residues.

In regard to this clonotype: Relative to the germline gene, one junction end is altered; a read error may explain this. J is TRBJ1-4 and V is TRBV9; D remains unclear. From germline, CDR1 is SGDLS and CDR2 YYNGEE. The CDR3 extends over 13 amino acids. CDR3 nucleotides: TGTGCTAGCAGCCTGAGGATTAATGAAAAACTGTTTTTT. It codes for CASSLRINEKLFF. The whole variable domain, remainder taken from reference TRBV9 and TRBJ1-4, is DSGVTQTPKHLITATGQRVTLRCSPRSGDLSVYWYQQSLDQGLQFLIQYYNGEERAKGNILERFSAQQFPDLHSELNLSSLELGDSALYFCASSLRINEKLFFGSGTQLSVL.

In this sample, this clonotype turned up many times. The genes are TRBV27 and TRBJ1-1, with 7 positions matching TRBD1. V shed 6 bases and J 2 bases; nucleotides not matched to a gene: 9. The CDR3 has 15 residues. In germline, CDR1 is MNHEY, CDR2 SMNVEV (reference sequence). In nucleotides, the CDR3 is TGTGCCAGCAGCGCCGAGGGAGGGGGCAACACTGAAGCTTTCTTT. This gives the protein CASSAEGGGNTEAFF.

This clonotype was detected ten times or more. V usage is TRBV29-1 and J usage is TRBJ2-1, with 12 bases fitting TRBD2. Germline assignment: CDR1 SQVTM and CDR2 ANQGSEA. This CDR3 comprises 15 residues. Germline trimming cut 1 base from V and 7 bases from J; bases unmatched to any gene: 5. CDR3 sequence: CSVEGASGRGNEQFF. DNA for the CDR3: TGCAGCGTTGAAGGGGCTAGCGGGAGGGGTAATGAGCAGTTCTTC.

The table lists this clonotype with a few counts. The chain carries TRBV20-1 and TRBJ2-7; TRBD1 matches at 8 bases. J gave up 5 bases and V 3 bases, and 3 bases lay outside the gene matches. In germline, CDR1 is DFQATT, CDR2 SNEGSKA (reference sequence). The CDR3 extends over 12 amino acids. CDR3 protein: CSARDRENEQYF. The CDR3 nucleotides are TGCAGTGCTAGGGACAGGGAAAACGAGCAGTACTTC.

This clonotype was picked up many times. V usage is TRBV11-1 and J usage is TRBJ2-2; 12 bases align to TRBD2. From germline, CDR1 is SGHAT and CDR2 FQDESV (reference sequence). The J segment lost 4 bases and the V segment lost 5 bases, leaving 5 bases of the junction unmatched. This CDR3 has 16 residues. The CDR3 sequence: CASSPRLAGVTGELFF. CDR3 DNA sequence: TGTGCCAGCAGCCCCCGACTAGCGGGAGTCACCGGGGAGCTGTTTTTT. The entire variable domain, with the rest obtained from reference TRBV11-1 and TRBJ2-2, is as follows: EAEVAQSPRYKITEKSQAVAFWCDPISGHATLYWYRQILGQGPELLVQFQDESVVDDSQLPKDRFSAERLKGVDSTLKIQPAELGDSAMYLCASSPRLAGVTGELFFGEGSRLTVL.

This clonotype showed up many times. Written as DNA, the CDR3 is TGTGCCAGCAAAGACAGGAGTAGCAATCAGCCCCAGCATTTT. This codes for CASKDRSSNQPQHF. This chain joins TRBV6-6 and TRBJ1-5, with TRBD1 as a possible D gene (6 bases). The CDR3 spans 14 residues. Between the trimmed V and J ends, which lost 7 bases and 0 bases, there was a span of 10 bases. The germline V gene has CDR1 MNHNY and CDR2 SVGAGI (reference sequence).

This clonotype has at least ten counts. J is TRBJ2-3 and V is TRBV18; D is possibly TRBD1 (6 bases). Trimming stripped 8 bases from V and 3 bases from J, with 12 bases between. Germline V gene lookup returns CDR1 KGHSH and CDR2 LQKENI. The CDR3 covers 13 residues. DNA of the CDR3: TGTGCCAGCAGCCCCGGACAGACAGATACGCAGTATTTT. Translation gives CASSPGQTDTQYF.

At least ten counts were recorded for this clonotype. The chain employs TRBV7-2 and TRBJ1-1; TRBD1 aligns across 9 bases. The ends lost 5 bases at V and 3 bases at J; junction bases unmatched: 13. The CDR3 is 17 amino acids. CDR1 and CDR2 from the germline V gene are SGHTA and FQGNSA. For the CDR3, the DNA is TGTGCCAGCAGCCCAGATCCCCTGACAGGGGGGTACACTGAAGCTTTCTTT. Translated: CASSPDPLTGGYTEAFF.

This clonotype was recorded a few times. J is TRBJ1-2 and V is TRBV27, with 10 bases fitting TRBD1. CDR3 size: 13 residues. Germline trimming cut 8 bases from V and 5 bases from J; bases unmatched to any gene: 5. From germline, CDR1 is MNHEY and CDR2 SMNVEV (reference sequence). The CDR3 DNA reads as TGTGCCAGCCAGGGACAGGGGCGATATGGCTACACCTTC. Translated, it gives CASQGQGRYGYTF.